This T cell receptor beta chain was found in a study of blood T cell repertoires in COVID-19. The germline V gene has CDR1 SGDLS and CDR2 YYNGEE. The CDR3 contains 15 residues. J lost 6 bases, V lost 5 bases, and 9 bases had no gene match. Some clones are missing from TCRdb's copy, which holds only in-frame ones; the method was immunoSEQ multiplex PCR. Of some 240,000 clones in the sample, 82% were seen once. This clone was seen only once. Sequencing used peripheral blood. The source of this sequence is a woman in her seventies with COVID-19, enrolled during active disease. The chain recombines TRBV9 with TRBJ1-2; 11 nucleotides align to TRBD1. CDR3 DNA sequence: TGTGCCAGCAGTCGGACAGGGGGCGCCTTGCATGGCTACACCTTC. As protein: CASSRTGGALHGYTF. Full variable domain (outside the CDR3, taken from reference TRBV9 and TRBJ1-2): DSGVTQTPKHLITATGQRVTLRCSPRSGDLSVYWYQQSLDQGLQFLIQYYNGEERAKGNILERFSAQQFPDLHSELNLSSLELGDSALYFCASSRTGGALHGYTFGSGTRLTVV.